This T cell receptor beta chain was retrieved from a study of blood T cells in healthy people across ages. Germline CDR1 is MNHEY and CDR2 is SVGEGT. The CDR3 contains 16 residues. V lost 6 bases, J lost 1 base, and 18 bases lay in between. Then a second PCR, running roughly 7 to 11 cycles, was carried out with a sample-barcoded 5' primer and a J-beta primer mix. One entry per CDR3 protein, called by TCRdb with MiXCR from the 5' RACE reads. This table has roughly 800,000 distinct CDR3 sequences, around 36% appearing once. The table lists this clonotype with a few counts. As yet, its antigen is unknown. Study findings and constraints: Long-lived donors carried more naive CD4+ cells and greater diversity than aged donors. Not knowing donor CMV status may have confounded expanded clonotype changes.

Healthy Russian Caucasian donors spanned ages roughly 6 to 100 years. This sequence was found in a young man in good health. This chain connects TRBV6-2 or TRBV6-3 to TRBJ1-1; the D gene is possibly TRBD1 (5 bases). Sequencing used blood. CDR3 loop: CASRNLGVGQNTEAFF. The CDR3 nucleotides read TGTGCCAGCAGGAACTTGGGGGTAGGCCAGAACACTGAAGCTTTCTTT.